The entry that follows covers one TCR beta chain sequence. The CDR3 runs to 15 residues. Trimming took 6 bases from V and 1 from J; bases not matched to a gene: 3. Germline-derived CDR1 and CDR2 are SNHLY and FYNNEI. The data originate from a study of blood T cell repertoires in COVID-19. At the level of the study: Collection of acute and convalescent COVID-19 samples took place in the United States, Italy and Spain.

TCRdb's copy holds only in-frame clones and misses some; the assay was immunoSEQ multiplex PCR. The table shows 100,000 to 150,000 clones, with about 74% occurring only once. The source material was peripheral blood. This sequence joins TRBV2 and TRBJ2-3; 11 bases match TRBD2. This TCR derives from a man aged 80 or over with COVID-19, enrolled during active disease. CDR3 sequence (DNA): TGTGCCAGCAGGGGACTAGCGGCCCGCACAGATACGCAGTATTTT. Protein sequence: CASRGLAARTDTQYF.